The table lists the clone carrying this TCR beta chain with many counts. Its antigen remains unknown. The sample is drawn from a study of human T cells and chemical hapten exposure. TCRdb processed the RACE reads anew with MiXCR; each CDR3 protein has one entry. Among some 27,000 distinct CDR3 sequences listed, approximately 9% were seen once. Points from the study as a whole: Compared to controls, expanded TCRs made significantly more large clusters of similar CDR3s.

The time point here: patch test 2, 6 weeks after DPC sensitization. Treatment described: therapeutic diphenylcyclopropenone sensitization with weekly scalp DPC. Material: whole blood, obtained in connection with sensitization to the hapten diphenylcyclopropenone (DPC). The TCR originated in a man aged 30 to 39 with alopecia areata. Some clones in this sample may be carry-over from other donors' samples.

CDR3 residues: CSASASDASIQYF. In DNA, the CDR3 is TGCAGTGCTAGCGCCTCGGACGCGTCAATACAGTACTTC. V usage is TRBV20-1 and J usage is TRBJ2-7; D is uncertain. From germline, CDR1 is DFQATT and CDR2 SNEGSKA (reference sequence). This CDR3 is built from 13 residues. V lost 3 bases and J lost 10, with 19 bases in between.